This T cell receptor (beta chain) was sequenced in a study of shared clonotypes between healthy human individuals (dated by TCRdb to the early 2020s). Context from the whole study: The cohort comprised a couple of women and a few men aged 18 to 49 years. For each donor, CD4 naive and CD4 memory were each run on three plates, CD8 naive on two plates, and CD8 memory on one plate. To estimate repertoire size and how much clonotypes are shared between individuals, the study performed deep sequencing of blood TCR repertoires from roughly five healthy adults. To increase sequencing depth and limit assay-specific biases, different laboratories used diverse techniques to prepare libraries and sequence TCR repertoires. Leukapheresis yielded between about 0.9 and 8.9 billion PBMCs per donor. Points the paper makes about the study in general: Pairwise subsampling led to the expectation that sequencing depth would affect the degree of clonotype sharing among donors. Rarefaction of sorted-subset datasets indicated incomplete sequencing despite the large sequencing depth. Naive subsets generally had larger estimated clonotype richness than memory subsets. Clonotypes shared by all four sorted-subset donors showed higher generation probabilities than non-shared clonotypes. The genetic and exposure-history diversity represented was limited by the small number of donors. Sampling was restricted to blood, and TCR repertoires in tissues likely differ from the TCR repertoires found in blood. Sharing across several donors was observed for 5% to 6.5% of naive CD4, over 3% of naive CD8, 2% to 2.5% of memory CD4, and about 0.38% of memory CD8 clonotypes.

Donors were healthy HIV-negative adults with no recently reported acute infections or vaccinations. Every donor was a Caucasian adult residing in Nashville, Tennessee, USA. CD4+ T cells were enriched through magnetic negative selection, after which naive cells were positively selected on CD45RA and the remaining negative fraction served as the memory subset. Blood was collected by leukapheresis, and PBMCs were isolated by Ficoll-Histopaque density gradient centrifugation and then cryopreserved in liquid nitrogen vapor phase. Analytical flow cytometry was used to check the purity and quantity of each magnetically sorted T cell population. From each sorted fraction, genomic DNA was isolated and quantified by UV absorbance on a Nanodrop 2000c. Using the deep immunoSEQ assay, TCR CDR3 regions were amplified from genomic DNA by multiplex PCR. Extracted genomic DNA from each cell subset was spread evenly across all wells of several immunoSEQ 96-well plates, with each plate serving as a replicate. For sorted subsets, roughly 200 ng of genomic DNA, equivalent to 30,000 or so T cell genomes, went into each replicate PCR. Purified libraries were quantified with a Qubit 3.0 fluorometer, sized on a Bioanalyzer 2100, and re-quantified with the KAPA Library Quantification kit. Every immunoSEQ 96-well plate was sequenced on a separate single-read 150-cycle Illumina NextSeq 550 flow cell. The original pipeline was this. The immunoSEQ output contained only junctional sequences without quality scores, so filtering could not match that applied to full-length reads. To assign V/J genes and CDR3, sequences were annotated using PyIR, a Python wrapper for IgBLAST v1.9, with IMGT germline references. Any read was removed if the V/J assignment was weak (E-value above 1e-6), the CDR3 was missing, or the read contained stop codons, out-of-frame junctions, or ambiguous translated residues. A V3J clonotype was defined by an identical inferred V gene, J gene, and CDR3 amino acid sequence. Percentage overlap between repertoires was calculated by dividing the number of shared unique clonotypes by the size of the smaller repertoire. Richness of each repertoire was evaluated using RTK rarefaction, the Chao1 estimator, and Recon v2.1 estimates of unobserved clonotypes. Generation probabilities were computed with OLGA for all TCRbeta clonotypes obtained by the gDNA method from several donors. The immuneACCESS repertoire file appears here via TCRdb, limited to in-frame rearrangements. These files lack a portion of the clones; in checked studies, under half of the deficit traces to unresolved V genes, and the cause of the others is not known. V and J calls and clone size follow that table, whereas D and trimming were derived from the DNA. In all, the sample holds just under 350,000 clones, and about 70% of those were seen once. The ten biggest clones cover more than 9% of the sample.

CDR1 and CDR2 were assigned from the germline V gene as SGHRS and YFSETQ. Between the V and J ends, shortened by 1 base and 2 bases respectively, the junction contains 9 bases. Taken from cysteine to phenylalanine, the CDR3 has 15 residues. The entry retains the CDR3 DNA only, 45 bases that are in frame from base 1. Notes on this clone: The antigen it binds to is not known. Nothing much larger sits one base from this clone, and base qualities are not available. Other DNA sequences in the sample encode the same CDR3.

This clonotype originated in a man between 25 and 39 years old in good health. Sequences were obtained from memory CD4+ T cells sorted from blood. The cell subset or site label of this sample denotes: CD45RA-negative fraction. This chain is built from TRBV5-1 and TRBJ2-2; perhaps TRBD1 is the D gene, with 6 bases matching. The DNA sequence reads TGCGCCAGCAGCTTGTCAGGGGCTAACACCGGGGAGCTGTTTTTT. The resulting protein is CASSLSGANTGELFF. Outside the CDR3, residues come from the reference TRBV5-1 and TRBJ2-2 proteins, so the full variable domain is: KAGVTQTPRYLIKTRGQQVTLSCSPISGHRSVSWYQQTPGQGLQFLFEYFSETQRNKGNFPGRFSGRQFSNSRSEMNVSTLELGDSALYLCASSLSGANTGELFFGEGSRLTVL.